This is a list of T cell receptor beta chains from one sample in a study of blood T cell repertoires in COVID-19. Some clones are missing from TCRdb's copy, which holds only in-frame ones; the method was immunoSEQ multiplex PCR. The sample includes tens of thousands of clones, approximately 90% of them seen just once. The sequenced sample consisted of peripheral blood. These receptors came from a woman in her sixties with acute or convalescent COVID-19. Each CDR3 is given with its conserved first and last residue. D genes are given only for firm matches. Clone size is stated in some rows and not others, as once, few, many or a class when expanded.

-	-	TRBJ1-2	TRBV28	CASSLWGREGDGYTF	TGTGCCAGCAGTCTATGGGGCAGGGAAGGAGATGGCTACACCTTC
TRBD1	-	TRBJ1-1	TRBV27	CASTGGLGTEAFF	TGTGCCAGCACAGGGGGCTTGGGGACTGAAGCTTTCTTT
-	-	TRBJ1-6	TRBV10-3	CAISGKGGSPLHF	TGTGCCATCAGTGGAAAAGGGGGTTCACCCCTCCACTTT
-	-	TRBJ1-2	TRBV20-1	CSAWTNYGYTF	TGCAGTGCTTGGACAAACTATGGCTACACCTTC
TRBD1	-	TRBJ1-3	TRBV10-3	CAISPQGAQGNTIYF	TGTGCCATCAGTCCACAGGGGGCCCAAGGAAACACCATATATTTT
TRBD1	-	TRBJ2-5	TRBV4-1	CASSQTGQGGWTQYF	TGCGCCAGCAGCCAGACGGGACAGGGGGGCTGGACCCAGTACTTC
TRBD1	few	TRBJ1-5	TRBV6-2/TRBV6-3	CASSYSRGQGAPQHF	TGTGCCAGCAGTTACTCGAGGGGACAGGGAGCGCCCCAGCATTTT
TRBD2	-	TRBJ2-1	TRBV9	CASSVAGTSGINEQFF	TGTGCCAGCAGCGTAGCAGGGACTAGCGGGATCAATGAGCAGTTCTTC
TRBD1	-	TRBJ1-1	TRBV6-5	CASNLDRANTEAFF	TGTGCCAGCAACTTGGACAGGGCCAACACTGAAGCTTTCTTT
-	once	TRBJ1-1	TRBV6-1	CASSEKGLAFF	TGTGCCAGCAGTGAAAAGGGGTTGGCTTTCTTT
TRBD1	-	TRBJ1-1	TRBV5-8	CASSTDRGKAFF	TGTGCCAGCAGCACGGACAGGGGGAAAGCTTTCTTT
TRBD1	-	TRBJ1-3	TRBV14	CASSTGAGGTIYF	TGTGCCAGCAGCACAGGGGCTGGCGGCACCATATATTTT
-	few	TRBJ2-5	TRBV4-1	CASSQTGDLQETQYF	TGCGCCAGCAGCCAAACCGGGGACTTGCAAGAGACCCAGTACTTC
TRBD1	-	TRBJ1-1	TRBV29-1	CSVRGEGNTEAFF	TGCAGCGTCAGGGGGGAAGGGAACACTGAAGCTTTCTTT
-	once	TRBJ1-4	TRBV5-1	CASSLDIANEKLFF	TGCGCCAGCAGCTTGGACATTGCTAATGAAAAACTGTTTTTT
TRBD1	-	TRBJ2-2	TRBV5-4	CASSLASRGQGTTGELFF	TGTGCCAGCAGCTTGGCGTCCAGGGGGCAGGGGACTACCGGGGAGCTGTTTTTT
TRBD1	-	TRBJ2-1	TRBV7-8	CASSARTGSSYNEQFF	TGTGCCAGCAGCGCCCGGACAGGGAGCTCCTACAATGAGCAGTTCTTC
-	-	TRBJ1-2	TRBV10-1	CASSGTVQGGGYTF	TGCGCCAGCAGCGGAACGGTACAGGGCGGCGGCTACACCTTC
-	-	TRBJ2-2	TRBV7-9	CASSSSGAGELFF	TGTGCCAGCAGTTCCTCAGGGGCCGGGGAGCTGTTTTTT
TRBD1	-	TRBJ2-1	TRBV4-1	CASSQAWTGGNEQFF	TGCGCCAGCAGCCAAGCCTGGACAGGGGGCAATGAGCAGTTCTTC
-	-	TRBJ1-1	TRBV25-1	CASRENGGRTGAFF	TGTGCCAGCAGAGAAAACGGAGGGCGAACTGGAGCTTTCTTT
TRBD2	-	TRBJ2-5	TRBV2	CASSESGGYQETQYF	TGTGCCAGCAGTGAAAGCGGGGGGTACCAAGAGACCCAGTACTTC
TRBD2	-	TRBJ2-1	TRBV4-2	CASSQGLAGGAYNEQFF	TGTGCCAGCAGCCAAGGGCTAGCGGGAGGGGCCTACAATGAGCAGTTCTTC
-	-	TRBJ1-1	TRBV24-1	CATSDAGPGTEAFF	TGTGCCACCAGTGATGCAGGGCCCGGCACTGAAGCTTTCTTT
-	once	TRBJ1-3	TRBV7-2	CASSSRPRLISGNTIYF	TGTGCCAGCAGCTCTCGCCCTCGGTTGATCTCTGGAAACACCATATATTTT
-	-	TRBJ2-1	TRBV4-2	CASSQPRGAGNNEQFF	TGTGCCAGCAGCCAACCTCGGGGGGCTGGTAACAATGAGCAGTTCTTC
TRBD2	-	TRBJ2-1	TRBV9	CASSVGLAGGLDEQFF	TGTGCCAGCAGCGTAGGGCTAGCGGGGGGGCTTGATGAGCAGTTCTTC
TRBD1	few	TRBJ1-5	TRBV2	CASEKYRGINQPQHF	TGTGCCAGCGAAAAATACAGGGGAATAAATCAGCCCCAGCATTTT
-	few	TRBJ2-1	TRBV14	CASSLRALGRTYNEQFF	TGTGCCAGCAGCCTTAGGGCCTTGGGGCGGACCTACAATGAGCAGTTCTTC
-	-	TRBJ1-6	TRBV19	CASSSGGRNNSPLHF	TGTGCCAGTAGCTCGGGTGGTCGAAATAATTCACCCCTCCACTTT
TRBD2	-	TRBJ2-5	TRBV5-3	CARSMGLAALQETQYF	TGTGCCAGAAGCATGGGACTAGCGGCTCTCCAAGAGACCCAGTACTTC
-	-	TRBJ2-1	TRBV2	CASSEAEGDEQFF	TGTGCCAGCAGTGAAGCGGAAGGGGATGAGCAGTTCTTC
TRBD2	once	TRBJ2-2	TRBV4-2	CASSLRGAGANTGELFF	TGTGCCAGCAGCCTTCGAGGGGCGGGGGCGAACACCGGGGAGCTGTTTTTT
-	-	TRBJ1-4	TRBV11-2	CASSLGPTGTPDEKLFF	TGTGCCAGCAGCTTAGGGCCCACAGGAACCCCTGATGAAAAACTGTTTTTT
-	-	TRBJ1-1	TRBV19	CASSISTFSQATEAFF	TGTGCCAGTAGTATCTCGACATTCTCTCAGGCCACTGAAGCTTTCTTT
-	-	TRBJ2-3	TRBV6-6	CASSPRTGYTDTQYF	TGTGCCAGCAGTCCACGGACGGGATACACAGATACGCAGTATTTT
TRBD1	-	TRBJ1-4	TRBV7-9	CASSLASGGEKLFF	TGTGCCAGCAGCCTAGCCTCAGGGGGTGAAAAACTGTTTTTT
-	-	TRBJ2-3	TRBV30	CAWTLGLSTDTQYF	TGTGCCTGGACCCTGGGGCTCAGCACAGATACGCAGTATTTT
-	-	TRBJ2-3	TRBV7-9	CASSSGLPNTQYF	TGTGCCAGCAGCTCCGGACTACCCAATACGCAGTATTTT
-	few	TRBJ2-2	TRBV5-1	CASSLQVNTGELFF	TGCGCCAGCAGCTTACAGGTTAACACCGGGGAGCTGTTTTTT
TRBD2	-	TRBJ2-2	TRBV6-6	CASSSGGGGELFF	TGTGCCAGCAGTAGCGGGGGAGGCGGGGAGCTGTTTTTT
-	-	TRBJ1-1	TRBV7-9	CASSLGTRGNTEAFF	TGTGCCAGCAGCTTAGGTACCAGGGGGAACACTGAAGCTTTCTTT
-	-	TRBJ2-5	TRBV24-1	CATSDGTLTGETQYF	TGTGCCACCAGTGATGGGACTCTAACGGGGGAGACCCAGTACTTC
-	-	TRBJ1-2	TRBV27	CASSPHNPRGTYGYTF	TGTGCCAGCAGTCCACACAACCCCCGGGGGACGTATGGCTACACCTTC
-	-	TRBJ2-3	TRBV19	CASSSTGSTDTQYF	TGTGCCAGTAGTTCTACAGGGAGCACAGATACGCAGTATTTT
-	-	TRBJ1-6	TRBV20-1	CSASSGTRNSPLHF	TGCAGTGCTAGTTCGGGGACTCGTAATTCACCCCTCCACTTT
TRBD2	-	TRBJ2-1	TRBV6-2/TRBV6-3	CASSLASGRNEQFF	TGTGCCAGCAGTTTGGCTAGCGGGAGAAATGAGCAGTTCTTC
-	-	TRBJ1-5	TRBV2	CASTGLAGVISNQPQHF	TGTGCCAGCACCGGATTGGCGGGGGTCATAAGCAATCAGCCCCAGCATTTT
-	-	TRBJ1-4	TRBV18	CASSPAQGMGEKLFF	TGTGCCAGCTCACCAGCTCAGGGAATGGGGGAAAAACTGTTTTTT